Shown below are 16 T cell receptor beta chains from a single sample sequenced in a study of beta chain features in type 1 diabetes. The authors reverse transcribed all of the isolated RNA, so sequencing captured expressed TCRB transcripts. Some clones are missing from TCRdb's copy, which holds only in-frame ones; the method was immunoSEQ multiplex PCR. The top ten clones hold under 0.5% of a sample with almost 350,000 clones, roughly 8% of them seen once. Sequenced input: central memory CD4+ T cells from blood. These TCRs come from a young woman in good health.

This chain connects TRBV11-2 to TRBJ2-1; maybe TRBD2 (5 bases). CDR3 size: 16 residues. CDR1 is SGHAT, CDR2 FQNNGV, per germline. V was pared by 4 bases and J by 9 bases, with 22 bases between. CDR3 loop: CASSSADRTRLSEQFF. The CDR3 DNA is TGTGCCAGCAGCTCCGCGGATAGAACTAGGTTAAGTGAGCAGTTCTTC.

The chain couples TRBV7-8 to TRBJ2-7; unclear D gene. The CDR3 is 14 amino acids. The germline CDR1 and CDR2 sequences are SGHVS and FQNEAQ. V lost 5 bases and J 0 bases, leaving 11 bases between the germline ends. DNA of the CDR3: TGTGCCAGCAGCCCTGACCGCTACTCCTACGAGCAGTACTTC. Amino acids: CASSPDRYSYEQYF.

This clone was found a few times. V gene TRBV28 combines with J gene TRBJ1-5; D is uncertain. V lost 10 bases and J 2 bases, leaving 9 bases between the germline ends. Germline CDR1 is MDHEN and CDR2 is SYDVKM. This CDR3 region has 12 residues. The CDR3 DNA is TGTGCCACTCGGCGGGGCAATCAGCCCCAGCATTTT. Its protein is CATRRGNQPQHF. The full variable domain, with the rest looked up from reference TRBV28 and TRBJ1-5, is DVKVTQSSRYLVKRTGEKVFLECVQDMDHENMFWYRQDPGLGLRLIYFSYDVKMKEKGDIPEGYSVSREKKERFSLILESASTNQTSMYLCATRRGNQPQHFGDGTRLSIL.

This clone was detected only a few times. The V and J genes are TRBV28 and TRBJ2-1; the match to TRBD2 covers 11 bases. The CDR3 is 16 residues long. Germline CDR1 is MDHEN and CDR2 is SYDVKM. Unmatched junction bases numbered 8, after V lost 4 bases and J lost 6 bases. CDR3 in DNA: TGTGCCAGCAGTTCGACTAGCGGGAAATGGGGCAATGAGCAGTTCTTC. Translating gives CASSSTSGKWGNEQFF. The whole variable domain, remainder taken from reference TRBV28 and TRBJ2-1, is DVKVTQSSRYLVKRTGEKVFLECVQDMDHENMFWYRQDPGLGLRLIYFSYDVKMKEKGDIPEGYSVSREKKERFSLILESASTNQTSMYLCASSSTSGKWGNEQFFGPGTRLTVL.

In this sample, this clone turned up a few times. V is TRBV5-1 and J is TRBJ2-1, with D possibly matching TRBD2 (5 bases). CDR1 and CDR2 from the germline V gene are SGHRS and YFSETQ. This CDR3 is built from 15 residues. With 0 bases removed from V and 3 bases from J, the gap between germline ends came to 10 bases. CDR3 region: CASSLATSNYNEQFF. CDR3 in DNA: TGCGCCAGCAGCTTGGCTACTAGTAACTACAATGAGCAGTTCTTC.

The chain carries TRBV27 and TRBJ2-3; D gene ambiguous. Germline V CDR1 and CDR2: MNHEY, SMNVEV (reference sequence). The CDR3 is 16 residues long. V lost 2 bases and J 2 bases, leaving 14 bases between the germline ends. CDR3 amino acids: CASSLVSGFITDTQYF. The CDR3 bases are TGTGCCAGCAGTTTAGTGTCCGGTTTTATCACAGATACGCAGTATTTT.

The chain couples TRBV5-4 to TRBJ2-3, with TRBD1 as a possible D gene (5 bases). Germline CDR1 and CDR2: SGHNT and YYREEE (reference sequence). Trimming took off 3 bases at V and 4 bases at J, with 12 bases between the two ends. The length of the CDR3 is 14 residues. The CDR3, as DNA: TGTGCCAGCAGCTCCAGACAGTGGTCAGATACGCAGTATTTT. The encoded protein is CASSSRQWSDTQYF.

This clone has a handful of counts. This chain joins TRBV7-2 and TRBJ2-1, with D possibly TRBD1 on 5 matching bases. In germline, CDR1 is SGHTA, CDR2 FQGNSA. The V end lost 5 bases, the J end lost 15 bases, and 20 bases lay between the germline ends. CDR3 length: 13 residues. CDR3 protein: CASSLGAWLAPFF. The CDR3 coding sequence is TGTGCCAGCAGCCTAGGGGCGTGGTTGGCCCCGTTCTTC.

This clone has a handful of counts. The genes are TRBV7-3 and TRBJ2-4; tentatively, D is TRBD1 (5 bases). The CDR3 totals 13 residues. CDR1 and CDR2 from the germline V gene are SGHTA and FQGTGA. V was cut by 2 bases and J by 7 bases, with 9 bases left in between. The CDR3 loop reads CASSLVKGNIQYF. In DNA form, the CDR3 reads TGTGCCAGCAGCTTAGTTAAGGGGAACATTCAGTACTTC.

A word on this clone: A junction boundary mismatches the germline segment, possibly from a read error. The J gene is TRBJ2-5, the V gene TRBV10-1; 7 nucleotides align to TRBD1. The CDR3 consists of 13 residues. CDR1 WNHNN and CDR2 SYGVQD come from the germline V gene (reference sequence). In nucleotides, the CDR3 is TGCGCCAGGAGTGACAGGGCCCAAGAGACCCAGTACTTC. The encoded protein is CARSDRAQETQYF.

With regard to this clone: Other DNA sequences in this specimen translate into the identical CDR3. The chain combines TRBV5-1 with TRBJ2-1; TRBD2 matches at 9 bases. Germline V gene lookup returns CDR1 SGHRS and CDR2 YFSETQ. Losses at the gene ends were 3 bases for V and 0 bases for J; bases not matched to a gene: 4. CDR3 length equals 16 residues. DNA of the CDR3: TGCGCCAGCAGCTCACTAGCGGGTAGCTCCTACAATGAGCAGTTCTTC. Translating gives CASSSLAGSSYNEQFF.

Points on this clone: This same CDR3 is encoded by further DNA sequences in the sample. V usage is TRBV5-1 and J usage is TRBJ2-1; D ambiguous. This CDR3 contains 13 residues. The germline CDR1 and CDR2 sequences are SGHRS and YFSETQ. V lost 5 bases and J lost 0, with 6 bases in between. In nucleotides, the CDR3 is TGCGCCAGCAGGACGGACTCCTACAATGAGCAGTTCTTC. As protein: CASRTDSYNEQFF.

The chain couples TRBV6-6 to TRBJ1-2; D may be TRBD1 (5 bases). The CDR3 sequence is 13 residues long. Trimming cost V 5 bases and J 1 base, with 8 bases left between them. The V gene's germline CDR1 is MNHNY and CDR2 SVGAGI (reference sequence). CDR3 sequence reads: CASSRQRNYGYTF. The CDR3 region has the DNA TGTGCCAGCAGTAGACAGCGTAACTATGGCTACACCTTC.

The chain is built from TRBV7-2 and TRBJ2-7; a possible D gene is TRBD1 (6 bases). The CDR3 totals 15 residues. V was cut by 5 bases and J by 0 bases, with 14 bases left in between. Germline V gene lookup returns CDR1 SGHTA and CDR2 FQGNSA. The CDR3 reads CASSRQGTFSYEQYF. The CDR3 nucleotides read TGTGCCAGCAGCCGGCAAGGGACATTCTCCTACGAGCAGTACTTC. Looking up the rest from reference TRBV7-2 and TRBJ2-7 gives the full variable domain: GAGVSQSPSNKVTEKGKDVELRCDPISGHTALYWYRQSLGQGLEFLIYFQGNSAPDKSGLPSDRFSAERTGGSVSTLTIQRTQQEDSAVYLCASSRQGTFSYEQYFGPGTRLTVT.

This clone has a handful of counts. The chain has TRBV28 and TRBJ2-3; the D is unclear. In germline, CDR1 is MDHEN, CDR2 SYDVKM. V lost 4 bases, J lost 2 bases, and 16 bases lay in between. This CDR3 contains 16 residues. CDR3 DNA: TGTGCCAGCAGTTCCCTTAACCCGAAAGCCACAGATACGCAGTATTTT. It yields the protein CASSSLNPKATDTQYF.

This clone was counted between two and nine times. The chain recombines TRBV27 with TRBJ1-1, with D tentatively TRBD1 (5 bases). Germline V gene sequence: CDR1 MNHEY, CDR2 SMNVEV (reference sequence). Trimming left V 3 bases short and J 1 base short, with 15 bases between. The CDR3 totals 16 residues. The CDR3 DNA is TGTGCCAGCAGTTTCACCCTTGGGGGGTCGAACACTGAAGCTTTCTTT. Encoded protein: CASSFTLGGSNTEAFF.